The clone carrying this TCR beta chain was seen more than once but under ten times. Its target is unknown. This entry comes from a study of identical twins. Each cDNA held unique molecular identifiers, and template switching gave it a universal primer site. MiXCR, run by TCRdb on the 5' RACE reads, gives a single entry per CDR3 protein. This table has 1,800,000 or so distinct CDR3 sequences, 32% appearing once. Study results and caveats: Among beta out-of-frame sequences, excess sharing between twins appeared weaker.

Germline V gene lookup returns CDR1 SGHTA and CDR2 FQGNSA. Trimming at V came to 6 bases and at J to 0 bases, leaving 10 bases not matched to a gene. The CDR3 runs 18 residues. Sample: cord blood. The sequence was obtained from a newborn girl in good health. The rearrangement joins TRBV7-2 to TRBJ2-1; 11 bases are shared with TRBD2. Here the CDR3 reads CASSRRTSGFSSYNEQFF. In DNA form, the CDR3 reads TGTGCCAGCAGTCGACGGACTAGCGGGTTTAGCTCCTACAATGAGCAGTTCTTC.